This T cell receptor (beta chain) was retrieved from a study of Graves' ophthalmopathy and Graves' hyperthyroidism. Overall study findings and caveats: The model flagged ophthalmopathy progression at approximately 66% sensitivity and less than 75% specificity.

This clonotype occurred many times. As yet, its antigen is unknown. Exclusion covered patients with other autoimmune diseases or uncontrolled infections (as well as pregnancy or lactation). As diagnostic evidence, clinical symptoms, serum thyroxine, TRAb, thyroid ultrasound and orbital computed tomography were relied upon. Amplified TCR beta CDR3 regions were obtained using RNA transcripts as template. Second-round multiplex PCR came after first-round RT-PCR with HTBI primers. Each CDR3 protein gets one entry after TCRdb re-called the multiplex PCR reads with MiXCR. The sample has approximately 480,000 distinct CDR3 sequences, approximately 15% seen once. CDR3 length equals 15 residues. V was shortened by 4 bases and J by 3 bases, with 16 bases between the two germline ends. Per germline, CDR1 SNHLY and CDR2 FYNNEI.

Sequences were obtained from blood. The source is a woman aged 25 to 39 with Graves' ophthalmopathy. The rearrangement uses TRBV2 and TRBJ2-7; D uncertain. The CDR3 here is CASSGNRGSFYEQYF. In nucleotides, the CDR3 is TGTGCCAGCAGTGGAAACAGAGGCAGCTTCTACGAGCAGTACTTC.